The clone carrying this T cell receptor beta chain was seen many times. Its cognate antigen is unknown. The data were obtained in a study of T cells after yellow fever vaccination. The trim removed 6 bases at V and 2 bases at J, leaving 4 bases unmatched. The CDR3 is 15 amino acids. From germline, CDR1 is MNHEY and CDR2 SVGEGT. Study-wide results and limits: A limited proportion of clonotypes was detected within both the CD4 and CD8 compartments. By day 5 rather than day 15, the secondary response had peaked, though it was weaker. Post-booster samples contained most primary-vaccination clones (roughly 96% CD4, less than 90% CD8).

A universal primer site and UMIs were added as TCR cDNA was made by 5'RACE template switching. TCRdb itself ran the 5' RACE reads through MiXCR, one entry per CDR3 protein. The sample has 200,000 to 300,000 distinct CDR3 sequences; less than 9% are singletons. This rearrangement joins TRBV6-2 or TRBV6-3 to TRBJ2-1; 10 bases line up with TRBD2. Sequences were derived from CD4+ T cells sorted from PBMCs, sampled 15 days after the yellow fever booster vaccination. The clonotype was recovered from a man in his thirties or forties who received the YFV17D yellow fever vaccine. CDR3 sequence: CASSLLAGAYNEQFF. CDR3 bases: TGTGCCAGCAGCCTTCTAGCGGGAGCCTACAATGAGCAGTTCTTC.